This TCR beta chain was recorded in a study of PD-1 blockade in classical Hodgkin lymphoma. V was trimmed by 5 bases and J by 9 bases, leaving 14 bases between them. Germline assignment: CDR1 SGHVS and CDR2 FNYEAQ. CDR3 length: 12 residues. Every patient relapsed after autologous stem cell transplantation, and brentuximab vedotin exposure varied. Complete response, partial response or progressive disease constituted the best response categories observed. TCRdb keeps only in-frame clones here, not all; method: immunoSEQ multiplex PCR. Counted here are around 15,000 clones, over 80% occurring once; the ten biggest clones make up 35% to 40%.

This clonotype was obtained from a human donor with classical Hodgkin lymphoma. This material consisted of peripheral blood mononuclear cells (PBMCs), taken before the second cycle of nivolumab. This sequence joins TRBV7-6 and TRBJ2-7, with D uncertain. CDR3 in amino acids: CASSPDLRTQYF. The CDR3 DNA reads TGTGCCAGCAGCCCAGATCTCCGGACGCAGTACTTC.